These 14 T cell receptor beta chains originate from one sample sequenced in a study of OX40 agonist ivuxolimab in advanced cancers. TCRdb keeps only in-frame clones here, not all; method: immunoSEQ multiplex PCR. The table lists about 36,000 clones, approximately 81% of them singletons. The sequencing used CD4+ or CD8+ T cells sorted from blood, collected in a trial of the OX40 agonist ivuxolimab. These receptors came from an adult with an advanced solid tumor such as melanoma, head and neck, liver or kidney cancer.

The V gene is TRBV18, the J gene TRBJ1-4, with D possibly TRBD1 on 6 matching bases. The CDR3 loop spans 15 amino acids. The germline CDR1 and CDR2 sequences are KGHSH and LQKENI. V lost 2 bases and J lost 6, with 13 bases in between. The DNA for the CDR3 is TGTGCCAGCTCACCAGGAACAGGGAGGGATGAAAAACTGTTTTTT. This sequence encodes CASSPGTGRDEKLFF.

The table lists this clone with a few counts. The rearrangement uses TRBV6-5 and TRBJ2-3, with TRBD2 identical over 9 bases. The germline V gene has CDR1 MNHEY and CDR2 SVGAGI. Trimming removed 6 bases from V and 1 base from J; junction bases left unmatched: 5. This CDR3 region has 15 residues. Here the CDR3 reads CASRPRGGGTDTQYF. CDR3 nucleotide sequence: TGTGCCAGCAGACCACGCGGGGGGGGCACAGATACGCAGTATTTT.

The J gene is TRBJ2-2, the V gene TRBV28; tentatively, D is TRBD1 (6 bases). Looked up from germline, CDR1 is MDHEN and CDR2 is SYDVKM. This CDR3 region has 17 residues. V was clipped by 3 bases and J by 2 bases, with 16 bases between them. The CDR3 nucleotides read TGTGCCAGCAGTTTGTCAGGGGAGCATGTAAACACCGGGGAGCTGTTTTTT. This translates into CASSLSGEHVNTGELFF.

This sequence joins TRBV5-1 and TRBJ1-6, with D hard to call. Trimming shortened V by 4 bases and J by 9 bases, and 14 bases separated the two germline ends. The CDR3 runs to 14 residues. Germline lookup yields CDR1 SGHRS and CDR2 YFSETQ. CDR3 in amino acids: CASSPKAVGSPLHF. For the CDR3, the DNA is TGCGCCAGCAGCCCCAAAGCTGTAGGTTCACCCCTCCACTTT.

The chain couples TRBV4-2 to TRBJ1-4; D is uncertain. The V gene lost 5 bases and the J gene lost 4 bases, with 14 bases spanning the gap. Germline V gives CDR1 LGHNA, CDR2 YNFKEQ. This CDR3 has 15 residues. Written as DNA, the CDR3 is TGTGCCAGCAGCTCGAACCGGGCGGTTAATGAAAAACTGTTTTTT. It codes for CASSSNRAVNEKLFF.

The CDR3: CASRGGRGNSPLHF. The CDR3 DNA follows: TGTGCCAGCAGGGGGGGGAGGGGAAATTCACCCCTCCACTTT. The chain combines TRBV28 with TRBJ1-6, with D possibly TRBD1 on 5 matching bases. Between the trimmed V and J ends, which lost 6 bases and 7 bases, there was a span of 13 bases. From germline, CDR1 is MDHEN and CDR2 SYDVKM. CDR3 size: 14 residues.

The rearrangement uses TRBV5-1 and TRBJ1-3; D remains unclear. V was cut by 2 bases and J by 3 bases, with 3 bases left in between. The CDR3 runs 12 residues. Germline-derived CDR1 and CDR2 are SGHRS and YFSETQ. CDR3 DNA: TGCGCCAGCAGCTTTGATGGAAACACCATATATTTT. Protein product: CASSFDGNTIYF.

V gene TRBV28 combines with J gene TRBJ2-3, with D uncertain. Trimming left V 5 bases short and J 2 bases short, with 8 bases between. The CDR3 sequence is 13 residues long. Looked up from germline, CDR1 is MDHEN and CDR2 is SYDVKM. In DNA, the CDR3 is TGTGCCAGCAGTCCCCCTTCCACAGATACGCAGTATTTT. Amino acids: CASSPPSTDTQYF.

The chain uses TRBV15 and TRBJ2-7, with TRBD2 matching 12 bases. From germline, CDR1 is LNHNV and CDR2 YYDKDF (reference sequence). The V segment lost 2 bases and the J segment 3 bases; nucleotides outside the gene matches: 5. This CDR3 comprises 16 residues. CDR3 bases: TGTGCCACCAGCAGAACGCTAGCGGGGGGGAACTACGAGCAGTACTTC. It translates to CATSRTLAGGNYEQYF. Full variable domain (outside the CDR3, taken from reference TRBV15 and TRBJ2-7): DAMVIQNPRYQVTQFGKPVTLSCSQTLNHNVMYWYQQKSSQAPKLLFHYYDKDFNNEADTPDNFQSRRPNTSFCFLDIRSPGLGDTAMYLCATSRTLAGGNYEQYFGPGTRLTVT.

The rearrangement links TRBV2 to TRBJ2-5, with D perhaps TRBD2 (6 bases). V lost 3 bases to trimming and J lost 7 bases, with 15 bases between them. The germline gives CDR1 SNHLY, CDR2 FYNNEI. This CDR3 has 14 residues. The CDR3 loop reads CASSDGGSPGTQYF. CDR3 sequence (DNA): TGTGCCAGCAGTGACGGAGGGAGCCCAGGGACCCAGTACTTC.

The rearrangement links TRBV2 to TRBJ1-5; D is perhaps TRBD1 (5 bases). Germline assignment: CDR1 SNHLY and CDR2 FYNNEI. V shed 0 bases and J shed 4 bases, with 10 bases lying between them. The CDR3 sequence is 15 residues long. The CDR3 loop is CASSEALRGNQPQHF. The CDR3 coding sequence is TGTGCCAGCAGTGAAGCTCTGAGGGGAAATCAGCCCCAGCATTTT.

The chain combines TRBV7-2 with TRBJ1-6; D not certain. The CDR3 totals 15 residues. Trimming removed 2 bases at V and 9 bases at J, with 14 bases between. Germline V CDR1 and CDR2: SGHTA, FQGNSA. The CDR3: CASSLQALKVSPLHF. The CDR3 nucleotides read TGTGCCAGCAGCTTACAGGCTCTTAAGGTTTCACCCCTCCACTTT.

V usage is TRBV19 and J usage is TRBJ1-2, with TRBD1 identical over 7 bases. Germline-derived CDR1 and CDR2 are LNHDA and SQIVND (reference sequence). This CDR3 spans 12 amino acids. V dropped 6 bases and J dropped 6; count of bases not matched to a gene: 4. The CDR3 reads CASSDRVDGYTF. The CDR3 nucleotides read TGTGCCAGTAGCGACAGGGTGGATGGCTACACCTTC.

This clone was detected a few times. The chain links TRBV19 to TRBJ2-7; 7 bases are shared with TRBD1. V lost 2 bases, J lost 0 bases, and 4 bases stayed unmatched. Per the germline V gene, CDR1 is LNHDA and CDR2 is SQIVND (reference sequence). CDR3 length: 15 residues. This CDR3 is CASSIRQGLSYEQYF. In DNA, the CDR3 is TGTGCCAGTAGTATACGACAGGGCCTCTCCTACGAGCAGTACTTC.